These 6 T cell receptor beta chains were sequenced from one sample in a study of shared clonotypes between healthy human individuals. The assay was immunoSEQ multiplex PCR, and TCRdb's table has in-frame clones only and misses some. Of 180,000 or so clones detected, 85% to 95% appear once; the ten largest clones hold 0.067%. Source material: naive CD4+ T cells sorted from blood. The subset: CD45RA+ positively selected. The receptors were gathered from a woman in her twenties or thirties in good health.

The gene calls are TRBV7-8 and TRBJ2-5; 8 bases match TRBD1. The trim removed 4 bases at V and 5 bases at J, leaving 6 bases unmatched. Per the germline V gene, CDR1 is SGHVS and CDR2 is FQNEAQ. The CDR3 sequence is 14 residues long. The CDR3 bases are TGTGCCAGCAGCTCGACCAGGGGGCACGAGACCCAGTACTTC. This translates into CASSSTRGHETQYF.

This chain uses TRBV7-7 with TRBJ2-5, with D perhaps being TRBD1 or TRBD2 (5 bases each). The V and J ends lost 2 bases and 5 bases respectively, with 15 bases between them. CDR1 and CDR2 (germline): SSHAT, FNYEAQ (reference sequence). This CDR3 region has 15 residues. As DNA, the CDR3 is TGTGCCAGCAGCTTAACTTCGGGGACGAGTGAGACCCAGTACTTC. As protein: CASSLTSGTSETQYF.

The rearrangement links TRBV21-1 to TRBJ2-7; TRBD1, the table's D call, was not compared with the DNA. TRBV21-1 is annotated as a pseudogene. This CDR3 region has 14 residues. The DNA for the CDR3 is TGTGCCAGCAGCACCCCAACCCGAGACAGGGAGCAGTACTTC. Protein: CASSTPTRDREQYF.

The V and J genes are TRBV4-1 and TRBJ2-7; D gene ambiguous. The CDR3 loop spans 15 amino acids. The V and J ends lost 3 bases and 0 bases respectively, with 12 bases between them. The V gene's germline CDR1 is MGHRA and CDR2 YSYEKL. The CDR3 DNA is TGCGCCAGCAGCCATACACTTACGCGCTCCTACGAGCAGTACTTC. Translation: CASSHTLTRSYEQYF.

The chain couples TRBV7-3 to TRBJ2-7; possibly TRBD2 for D (6 bases). The CDR3 extends over 15 amino acids. Trimming removed 2 bases from V and 3 bases from J, with 14 bases in between. Germline loops: CDR1 SGHTA, CDR2 FQGTGA. The CDR3 here is CASSLDGAGYYEQYF. For the CDR3, the DNA is TGTGCCAGCAGCTTAGATGGGGCGGGGTACTACGAGCAGTACTTC. The whole variable domain, remainder taken from reference TRBV7-3 and TRBJ2-7, is GAGVSQTPSNKVTEKGKYVELRCDPISGHTALYWYRQSLGQGPEFLIYFQGTGAADDSGLPNDRFFAVRPEGSVSTLKIQRTERGDSAVYLCASSLDGAGYYEQYFGPGTRLTVT.

V is TRBV30 and J is TRBJ2-2; 7 nucleotides match TRBD1. CDR3 length: 13 residues. V shed 3 bases, J shed 7 bases, and the junction held 5 bases outside the gene matches. The germline CDR1 and CDR2 sequences are GTSNPN and SVGIG (reference sequence). The CDR3 protein is CAWREQGVGELFF. In nucleotides, the CDR3 is TGTGCCTGGAGGGAGCAGGGGGTCGGGGAGCTGTTTTTT.